This note documents a single T cell receptor (beta chain) sequence. The antigen remains unidentified. This CDR3 is 14 amino acids long. V was trimmed by 3 bases and J by 2 bases, leaving 7 bases between them. Germline V CDR1 and CDR2: KGHSH, LQKENI. This sample stems from a study of PD-1 blockade in mismatch repair-deficient tumors. Notes on the study in general: Rapid post-treatment expansion, then contraction, generally preceding radiologic response, marked tumor-resident clones.

Time point described: identical roughly eleven-day culture without peptide (control). All patients were mismatch repair deficient, assessed by either PCR or immunohistochemistry. Seven ELISpot-reactive neoantigen peptides each drove an approximately ten-day in vitro stimulation. Clone fold changes were calculated against an identical culture without peptide. The data were produced by immunoSEQ multiplex PCR, yet TCRdb's version contains in-frame clones alone and is incomplete. In the table there are around 14,000 clones, 85% to 90% of which are singletons. The rearrangement links TRBV18 to TRBJ1-4; D unclear. Sequencing was performed on cells cultured in vitro, taken from a patient treated with pembrolizumab. The clonotype was recovered from an adult with mismatch repair-deficient cancer. DNA for the CDR3: TGTGCCAGCTCACCCAGCGGGACTAATGAAAAACTGTTTTTT. The encoded protein is CASSPSGTNEKLFF.